These 24 T cell receptor beta chains were all obtained from the same sample, sequenced in a study of early T cells in non-severe SARS-CoV-2 infection (dated by TCRdb to the early 2020s). Libraries came from 5' RACE. For sequencing, a NextSeq 500 was employed. The public sequencing data were trimmed at Q25 with fastp and processed into clonotypes with MiXCR by TCRdb, which kept only in-frame beta chains. Each entry is one CDR3 protein sequence, shown with its most common DNA and genes. The sample has over 100,000 distinct CDR3 sequences on record, about 12% of them singletons. The top ten clonotypes cover roughly 6.3% of the sample. Sequencing was carried out using whole blood. All receptors derive from an adult who was a healthcare worker with PCR-confirmed SARS-CoV-2 infection or an uninfected control (not recorded which).

The V gene is TRBV2, the J gene TRBJ2-7, with D unresolved. The V end was cut by 6 bases, the J end by 7 bases, with 16 bases between. There are 13 residues in the CDR3. The germline gives CDR1 SNHLY, CDR2 FYNNEI. The CDR3 DNA reads as TGTGCCAGCAGGCAGGACCCCCCTGATGAGCAGTACTTC. Protein product: CASRQDPPDEQYF.

This clonotype was counted at least ten times. The chain recombines TRBV7-9 with TRBJ1-1; D gene unclear. V dropped 5 bases and J dropped 6 bases, with 10 bases sitting between them. The CDR3 is made up of 12 amino acids. Germline values: CDR1 SEHNR, CDR2 FQNEAQ (reference sequence). CDR3 region: CASSLLRAEAFF. The DNA of the CDR3 is TGTGCCAGCAGCCTCTTGAGAGCTGAAGCTTTCTTT.

This clonotype showed up just a few times. This rearrangement joins TRBV7-2 to TRBJ2-2; no clear D gene. V lost 3 bases and J lost 1, with 6 bases in between. Germline V gives CDR1 SGHTA, CDR2 FQGNSA. This CDR3 spans 14 amino acids. The CDR3 coding sequence is TGTGCCAGCAGCTTTTCGGTGAACACCGGGGAGCTGTTTTTT. It codes for CASSFSVNTGELFF.

The sample holds one count of this clonotype. The chain has TRBV28 and TRBJ2-1, with D perhaps matching TRBD1 (6 bases). The CDR3 extends over 13 amino acids. V lost 4 bases and J 9 bases, leaving 13 bases between the germline ends. Germline V gene sequence: CDR1 MDHEN, CDR2 SYDVKM. In DNA, the CDR3 is TGTGCCAGCAGTTCAACAGGGCTCCGTGAGCAGTTCTTC. Its translation is CASSSTGLREQFF. Filled out from reference TRBV28 and TRBJ2-1, the complete variable domain reads DVKVTQSSRYLVKRTGEKVFLECVQDMDHENMFWYRQDPGLGLRLIYFSYDVKMKEKGDIPEGYSVSREKKERFSLILESASTNQTSMYLCASSSTGLREQFFGPGTRLTVL.

This clonotype was seen a few times. V is TRBV19 and J is TRBJ2-3; no reliable D call. This CDR3 has 13 residues. The V gene's germline CDR1 is LNHDA and CDR2 SQIVND (reference sequence). The V end was cut by 5 bases, the J end by 1 base, with 7 bases between. DNA for the CDR3: TGTGCCAGTAGTCACCGGGGCACAGATACGCAGTATTTT. This codes for CASSHRGTDTQYF.

This clonotype appeared many times. This sequence joins TRBV7-9 and TRBJ2-1; D is possibly TRBD1 (5 bases). The CDR3 consists of 18 residues. Germline assignment: CDR1 SEHNR and CDR2 FQNEAQ (reference sequence). The V end was cut by 4 bases, the J end by 0 bases, with 19 bases between. The CDR3 DNA sequence: TGTGCCAGCAGCTCCAACTTACTGGGGCCGAGCTCCTACAATGAGCAGTTCTTC. This sequence encodes CASSSNLLGPSSYNEQFF. The full variable domain, with the rest looked up from reference TRBV7-9 and TRBJ2-1, is DTGVSQNPRHKITKRGQNVTFRCDPISEHNRLYWYRQTLGQGPEFLTYFQNEAQLEKSRLLSDRFSAERPKGSFSTLEIQRTEQGDSAMYLCASSSNLLGPSSYNEQFFGPGTRLTVL.

This chain connects TRBV5-1 to TRBJ2-7; D call uncertain. V lost 2 bases and J 5 bases, leaving 14 bases between the germline ends. The CDR3 loop spans 14 amino acids. Germline V gives CDR1 SGHRS, CDR2 YFSETQ. CDR3: CASSFGQVGNEQYF. The CDR3 DNA reads TGCGCCAGCAGCTTCGGCCAGGTCGGTAACGAGCAGTACTTC.

This clonotype occurred many times. This chain links TRBV20-1 with TRBJ2-1, with D unresolved. Germline CDR1 DFQATT, CDR2 SNEGSKA (reference sequence). V lost 5 bases and J 10 bases, leaving 9 bases between the germline ends. The CDR3 loop spans 10 amino acids. For the CDR3, the DNA is TGCAGTGCTCCGCGAGCAGAGCAGTTCTTC. Translation gives CSAPRAEQFF.

This clonotype was found many times. The genes are TRBV7-3 and TRBJ2-7, with 7 nucleotides matching TRBD1. The CDR3 has 14 amino acids. Trimming took 7 bases from V and 3 from J; bases not matched to a gene: 9. Germline CDR1 and CDR2: SGHTA and FQGTGA. CDR3 bases: TGTGCCAGCATCGACATGACAGGGTACTACGAGCAGTACTTC. It codes for CASIDMTGYYEQYF.

V usage is TRBV28 and J usage is TRBJ2-7; 10 nucleotides match TRBD2. The CDR3 runs to 16 residues. Losses at the gene ends were 3 bases for V and 0 bases for J; bases not matched to a gene: 5. Germline CDR1 reads MDHEN; CDR2 reads SYDVKM. The CDR3 protein is CASSFPSGSPSYEQYF. CDR3 sequence (DNA): TGTGCCAGCAGTTTTCCTAGCGGGAGCCCCTCCTACGAGCAGTACTTC.

This clonotype was seen more than once but under ten times. This chain connects TRBV27 to TRBJ2-2; maybe TRBD1 (6 bases). The CDR3 loop spans 18 amino acids. Per germline, CDR1 MNHEY and CDR2 SMNVEV (reference sequence). The germline V and J ends were trimmed by 10 bases and 0 bases, with 24 bases remaining between them. CDR3 protein: CATRPFQGRMTNTGELFF. The CDR3 DNA sequence: TGTGCCACCCGCCCTTTTCAGGGGAGAATGACGAACACCGGGGAGCTGTTTTTT.

This clonotype was seen a few times. The J gene is TRBJ2-7, the V gene TRBV18; possibly TRBD1 or TRBD2 for D (5 bases each). Trimming removed 6 bases at V and 2 bases at J, with 14 bases between. Germline V CDR1 and CDR2: KGHSH, LQKENI. The CDR3 spans 14 residues. CDR3 protein: CASSRDQATYEQYF. Written as DNA, the CDR3 is TGTGCCAGCTCCCGGGACCAGGCCACCTACGAGCAGTACTTC. Full variable domain (outside the CDR3, taken from reference TRBV18 and TRBJ2-7): NAGVMQNPRHLVRRRGQEARLRCSPMKGHSHVYWYRQLPEEGLKFMVYLQKENIIDESGMPKERFSAEFPKEGPSILRIQQVVRGDSAAYFCASSRDQATYEQYFGPGTRLTVT.

This clonotype has more than one count but fewer than ten. CDR3 sequence reads: CASSVDLGGEQFF. The CDR3 DNA is TGTGCCAGCAGCGTAGATTTGGGCGGCGAGCAGTTCTTC. This chain connects TRBV9 to TRBJ2-1; D ambiguous. From germline, CDR1 is SGDLS and CDR2 YYNGEE. V shed 0 bases and J shed 10 bases, with 11 bases lying between them. This CDR3 is 13 amino acids long.

A remark on this clonotype: A much bigger clone sits one base away, suggesting this may be a read error. The genes are TRBV12-3 or TRBV12-4 and TRBJ2-1; a possible D gene is TRBD2 (5 bases). The CDR3 covers 15 residues. The CDR3 reads CASSFHGIDVNEQVF. DNA for the CDR3: TGTGCCAGCAGTTTTCACGGGATAGACGTTAATGAGCAGGTCTTC.

This clonotype was found many times. The CDR3 nucleotides read TGTGCCAGCAGCTTAGCGGCGGGGAGGGCCAACGTCCTGACTTTC. Amino acids: CASSLAAGRANVLTF. The V call is TRBV11-2, the J call TRBJ2-6; tentative D call: TRBD2 (6 bases). The V gene's germline CDR1 is SGHAT and CDR2 FQNNGV. This CDR3 has 15 residues. The V end lost 1 base, the J end lost 5 bases, and 9 bases lay between the germline ends.

The gene calls are TRBV7-8 and TRBJ2-1; TRBD2 is a possible D gene (6 bases). This CDR3 has 17 amino acids. Trimming removed 5 bases from V and 0 bases from J, with 17 bases in between. The germline V gene encodes CDR1 SGHVS and CDR2 FQNEAQ. The CDR3 region is CASSLSGRTSSYNEQFF. The CDR3 DNA follows: TGTGCCAGCAGCCTAAGTGGGAGGACGAGCTCCTACAATGAGCAGTTCTTC.

CDR3 bases: TGCGCCCCGTCCGAAGAGGATACGCAGTATTTT. It translates to CAPSEEDTQYF. This chain connects TRBV5-1 to TRBJ2-3; no definite D call. The germline V gene encodes CDR1 SGHRS and CDR2 YFSETQ. The CDR3 is made up of 11 amino acids. The V gene lost 10 bases and the J gene lost 6 bases, with 12 bases spanning the gap.

This clonotype was picked up many times. The V and J genes are TRBV6-2 or TRBV6-3 and TRBJ2-3; no clear D. Trimming cost V 5 bases and J 2 bases, with 11 bases left between them. In germline, CDR1 is MNHEY, CDR2 SVGEGT. The length of the CDR3 is 14 residues. The CDR3 region has the DNA TGTGCCAGCAGTCGATCGGAGCACACAGATACGCAGTATTTT. Protein sequence: CASSRSEHTDTQYF.

This clonotype was seen a few times. This rearrangement joins TRBV6-1 to TRBJ2-1, with 7 bases lining up with TRBD2. Germline CDR1 MNHNS, CDR2 SASEGT. The CDR3 is made up of 15 amino acids. The ends lost 2 bases at V and 8 bases at J; junction bases unmatched: 9. CDR3 nucleotides: TGTGCCAGCAGTGAAATCTATCGCGGGAGCTATGAGCAGTTCTTC. Protein product: CASSEIYRGSYEQFF.

In its sample, this clonotype was seen many times. V usage is TRBV3-1 and J usage is TRBJ1-2; D not certain. Per the germline V gene, CDR1 is LGHDT and CDR2 is YNNKEL (reference sequence). V was pared by 4 bases and J by 8 bases, with 20 bases between. The CDR3 runs to 15 residues. As DNA, the CDR3 is TGTGCCAGCAGCCCGGTGGTATCCGCGCCCGCCGGCTACACCTTC. As protein: CASSPVVSAPAGYTF. The full variable domain, its missing parts supplied by reference TRBV3-1 and TRBJ1-2, is DTAVSQTPKYLVTQMGNDKSIKCEQNLGHDTMYWYKQDSKKFLKIMFSYNNKELIINETVPNRFSPKSPDKAHLNLHINSLELGDSAVYFCASSPVVSAPAGYTFGSGTRLTVV.

This clonotype was detected many times. The V call is TRBV7-8, the J call TRBJ1-5, with 8 bases fitting TRBD1. The CDR3 loop spans 15 amino acids. The germline gives CDR1 SGHVS, CDR2 FQNEAQ. V shed 1 base, J shed 7 bases, and the junction held 6 bases outside the gene matches. This chain's CDR3 is CASSLGTGMGQPQHF. CDR3 sequence (DNA): TGTGCCAGCAGCTTAGGGACAGGGATGGGGCAGCCCCAGCATTTT.

This chain links TRBV28 with TRBJ2-5; 15 bases fit TRBD2. V dropped 4 bases and J dropped 4; count of bases not matched to a gene: 7. The germline gives CDR1 MDHEN, CDR2 SYDVKM. This CDR3 has 17 amino acids. Written as DNA, the CDR3 is TGTGCCAGCAGTTCCGGGACTAGCGGGAGGTTAGGAGAGACCCAGTACTTC. This codes for CASSSGTSGRLGETQYF.

This clonotype was found many times. The chain carries TRBV28 and TRBJ2-7; D is perhaps TRBD2 (5 bases). CDR3 length: 15 amino acids. V was pared by 6 bases and J by 3 bases, with 18 bases between. Per germline, CDR1 MDHEN and CDR2 SYDVKM. The chain's CDR3 is CASSTPSGKVYEQYF. The DNA for the CDR3 is TGTGCCAGCAGCACCCCCAGCGGTAAAGTCTACGAGCAGTACTTC.

This clonotype was seen repeatedly, ten times or more. J is TRBJ2-5 and V is TRBV2; no clear D gene. The CDR3 consists of 10 residues. V lost 4 bases and J 4 bases, leaving 1 base between the germline ends. Looked up from germline, CDR1 is SNHLY and CDR2 is FYNNEI. The CDR3 is CASSVETQYF. The CDR3 DNA sequence: TGTGCCAGCAGTGTAGAGACCCAGTACTTC.